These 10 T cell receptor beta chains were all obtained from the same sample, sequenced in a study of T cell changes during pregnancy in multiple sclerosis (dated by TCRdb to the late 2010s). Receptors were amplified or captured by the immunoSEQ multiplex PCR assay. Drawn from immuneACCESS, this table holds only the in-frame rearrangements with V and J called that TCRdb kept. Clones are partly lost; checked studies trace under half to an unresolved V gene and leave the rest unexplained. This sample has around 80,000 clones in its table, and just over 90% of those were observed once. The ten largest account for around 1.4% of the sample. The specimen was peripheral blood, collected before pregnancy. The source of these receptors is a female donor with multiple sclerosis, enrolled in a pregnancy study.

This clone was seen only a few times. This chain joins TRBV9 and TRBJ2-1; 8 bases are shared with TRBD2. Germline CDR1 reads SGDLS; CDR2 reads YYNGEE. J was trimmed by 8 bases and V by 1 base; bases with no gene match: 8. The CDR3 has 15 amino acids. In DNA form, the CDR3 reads TGTGCCAGCAGCGTAACGTCGGGGGGGCTGGATGAGCAGTTCTTC. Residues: CASSVTSGGLDEQFF.

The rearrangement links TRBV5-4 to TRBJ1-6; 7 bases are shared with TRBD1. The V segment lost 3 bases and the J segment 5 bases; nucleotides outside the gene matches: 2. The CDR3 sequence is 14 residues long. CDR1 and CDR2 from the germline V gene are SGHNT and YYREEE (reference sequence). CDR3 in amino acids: CASSSTGDNSPLHF. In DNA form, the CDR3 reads TGTGCCAGCAGCTCTACAGGGGATAATTCACCCCTCCACTTT.

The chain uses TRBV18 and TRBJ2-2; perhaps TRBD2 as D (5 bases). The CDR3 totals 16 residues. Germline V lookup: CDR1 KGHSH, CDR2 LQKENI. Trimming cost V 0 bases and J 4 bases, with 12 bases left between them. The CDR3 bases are TGTGCCAGCTCACCACCCCCCGGGCTAGCCACCGGGGAGCTGTTTTTT. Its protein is CASSPPPGLATGELFF. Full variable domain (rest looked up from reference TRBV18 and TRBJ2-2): NAGVMQNPRHLVRRRGQEARLRCSPMKGHSHVYWYRQLPEEGLKFMVYLQKENIIDESGMPKERFSAEFPKEGPSILRIQQVVRGDSAAYFCASSPPPGLATGELFFGEGSRLTVL.

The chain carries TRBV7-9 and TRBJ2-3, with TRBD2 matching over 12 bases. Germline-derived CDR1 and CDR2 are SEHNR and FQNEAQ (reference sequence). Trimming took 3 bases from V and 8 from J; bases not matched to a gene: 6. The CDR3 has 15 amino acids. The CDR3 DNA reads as TGTGCCAGCAGCTTCGGTCTAGCGGGGGGGCTTACGCAGTATTTT. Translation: CASSFGLAGGLTQYF.

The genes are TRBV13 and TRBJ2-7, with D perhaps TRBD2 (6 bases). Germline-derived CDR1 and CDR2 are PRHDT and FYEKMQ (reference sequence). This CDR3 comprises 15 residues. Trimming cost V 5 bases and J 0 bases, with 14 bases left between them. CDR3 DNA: TGTGCCAGCAGCAGCCTAGGGACTCTCTCCTACGAGCAGTACTTC. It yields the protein CASSSLGTLSYEQYF.

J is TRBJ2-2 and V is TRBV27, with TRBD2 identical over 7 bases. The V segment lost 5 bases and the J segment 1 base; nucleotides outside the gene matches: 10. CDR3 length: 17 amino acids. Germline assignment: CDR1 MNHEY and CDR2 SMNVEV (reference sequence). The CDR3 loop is CASSGDSGVLNTGELFF. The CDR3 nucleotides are TGTGCCAGCAGTGGAGACAGCGGGGTCTTGAACACCGGGGAGCTGTTTTTT.

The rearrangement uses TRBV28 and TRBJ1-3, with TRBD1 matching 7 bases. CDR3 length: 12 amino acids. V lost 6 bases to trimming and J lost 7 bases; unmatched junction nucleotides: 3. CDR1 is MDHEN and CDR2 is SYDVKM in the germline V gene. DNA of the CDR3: TGTGCCAGCAGACAGGGGTTGAACACCATATATTTT. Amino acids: CASRQGLNTIYF.

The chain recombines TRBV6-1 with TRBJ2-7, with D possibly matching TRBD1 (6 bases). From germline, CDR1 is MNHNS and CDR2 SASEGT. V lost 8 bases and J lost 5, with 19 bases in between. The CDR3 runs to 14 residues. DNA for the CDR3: TGTGCCAGCGGACGCTCAGGGGAAAGGGACGAGCAGTACTTC. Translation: CASGRSGERDEQYF.

The CDR3, as DNA: TGTGCCAGCAGTGCAGGAGCGGAGGGTCAGCCCCAGCATTTT. Translated, it gives CASSAGAEGQPQHF. The chain links TRBV2 to TRBJ1-5; D remains unclear. The V gene lost 4 bases and the J gene lost 6 bases, with 13 bases spanning the gap. This CDR3 spans 14 amino acids. Germline values: CDR1 SNHLY, CDR2 FYNNEI.

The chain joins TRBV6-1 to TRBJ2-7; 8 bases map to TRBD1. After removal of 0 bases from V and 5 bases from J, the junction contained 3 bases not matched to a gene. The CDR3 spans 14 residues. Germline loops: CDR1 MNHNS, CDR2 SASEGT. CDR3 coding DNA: TGTGCCAGCAGTGAAGCGGGACAGGCCGACGAGCAGTACTTC. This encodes CASSEAGQADEQYF.